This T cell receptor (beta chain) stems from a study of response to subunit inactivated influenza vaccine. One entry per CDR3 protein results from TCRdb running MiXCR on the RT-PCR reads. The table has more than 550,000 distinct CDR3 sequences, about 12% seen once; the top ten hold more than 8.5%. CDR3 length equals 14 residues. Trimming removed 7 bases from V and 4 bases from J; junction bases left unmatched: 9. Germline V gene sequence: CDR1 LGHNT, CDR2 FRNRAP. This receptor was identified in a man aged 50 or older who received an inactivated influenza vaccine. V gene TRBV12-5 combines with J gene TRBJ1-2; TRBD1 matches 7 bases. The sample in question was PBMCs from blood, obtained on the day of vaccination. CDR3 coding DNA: TGTGCTAGTGCAAGGGACAGCGGAAGCTATGGCTACACCTTC. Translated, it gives CASARDSGSYGYTF.